This TCR beta chain derives from a study of radiotherapy plus CTLA-4 blockade in lung cancer. Study background: The study recorded objective responses in roughly a sixth of patients and disease control in under 35%. General study results and limits: Early blood T cell clone dynamics reportedly forecast response best, with interferon-beta. After radiotherapy and ipilimumab, tumor-derived clones expanded in peripheral blood.

V was clipped by 4 bases and J by 5 bases; unmatched bases: 4. The CDR3 length is 15 residues. CDR1 SGHTS and CDR2 YDEGEE come from the germline V gene. The assay was immunoSEQ multiplex PCR, and TCRdb's table has in-frame clones only and misses some. The data show about 62,000 clones, with roughly 76% seen just once and about 3% held by the top ten. In regard to this clone: The antigen is unknown.

Patients had chemo-refractory metastatic non-small-cell lung cancer and received focal radiation plus CTLA-4 blockade that used ipilimumab. This TCR was sampled from a human donor with non-small cell lung cancer who had a complete response to radiotherapy plus ipilimumab. The chain is built from TRBV5-8 and TRBJ2-5, with 14 nucleotides matching TRBD2. Sequenced material: peripheral blood, taken from a patient treated with radiotherapy plus ipilimumab. CDR3 coding DNA: TGTGCCAGCAGCGCGGGACTAGCGGGAGTTGAGACCCAGTACTTC. This translates into CASSAGLAGVETQYF. Using reference TRBV5-8 and TRBJ2-5 for the parts outside the CDR3, the full variable domain is EAGVTQSPTHLIKTRGQQATLRCSPISGHTSVYWYQQALGLGLQFLLWYDEGEERNRGNFPPRFSGRQFPNYSSELNVNALELEDSALYLCASSAGLAGVETQYFGPGTRLLVL.